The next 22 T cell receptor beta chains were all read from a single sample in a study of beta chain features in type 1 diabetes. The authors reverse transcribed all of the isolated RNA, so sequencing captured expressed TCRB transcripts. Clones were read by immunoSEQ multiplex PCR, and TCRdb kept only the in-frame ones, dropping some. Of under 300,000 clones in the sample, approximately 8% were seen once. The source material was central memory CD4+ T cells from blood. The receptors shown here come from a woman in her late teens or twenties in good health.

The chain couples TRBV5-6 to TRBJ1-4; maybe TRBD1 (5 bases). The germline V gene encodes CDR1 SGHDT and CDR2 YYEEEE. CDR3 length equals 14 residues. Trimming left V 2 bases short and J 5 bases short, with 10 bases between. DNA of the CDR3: TGTGCCAGCAGCTTATGGCAGGGAAATGAAAAACTGTTTTTT. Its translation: CASSLWQGNEKLFF.

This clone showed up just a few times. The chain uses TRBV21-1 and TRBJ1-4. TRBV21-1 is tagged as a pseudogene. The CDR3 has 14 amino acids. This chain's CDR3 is CASRSAARDEKLFF. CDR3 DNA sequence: TGTGCCAGCCGGTCCGCAGCCCGGGATGAAAAACTGTTTTTT.

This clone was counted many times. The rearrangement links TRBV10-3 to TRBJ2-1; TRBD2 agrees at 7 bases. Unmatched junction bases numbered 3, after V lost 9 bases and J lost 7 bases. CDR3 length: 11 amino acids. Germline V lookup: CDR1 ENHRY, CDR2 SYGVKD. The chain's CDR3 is CAMGGGNEQFF. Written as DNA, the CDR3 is TGTGCCATGGGCGGGGGTAATGAGCAGTTCTTC.

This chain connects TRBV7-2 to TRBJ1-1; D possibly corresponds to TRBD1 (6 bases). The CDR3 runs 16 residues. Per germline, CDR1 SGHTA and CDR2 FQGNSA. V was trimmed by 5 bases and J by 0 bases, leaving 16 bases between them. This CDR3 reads CASSAQTGYLNTEAFF. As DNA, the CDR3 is TGTGCCAGCAGCGCACAAACAGGGTATTTGAACACTGAAGCTTTCTTT.

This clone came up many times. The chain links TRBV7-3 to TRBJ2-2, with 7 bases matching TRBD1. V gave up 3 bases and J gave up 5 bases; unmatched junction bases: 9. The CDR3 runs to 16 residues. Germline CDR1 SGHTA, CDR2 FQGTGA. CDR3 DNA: TGTGCCAGCAGCTTGCCGAGACAGGGATGGACCGGGGAGCTGTTTTTT. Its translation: CASSLPRQGWTGELFF.

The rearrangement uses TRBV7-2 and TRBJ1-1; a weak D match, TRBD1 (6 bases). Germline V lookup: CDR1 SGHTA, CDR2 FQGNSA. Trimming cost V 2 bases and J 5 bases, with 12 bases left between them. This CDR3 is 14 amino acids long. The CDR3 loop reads CASSLTGYQTEAFF. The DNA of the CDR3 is TGTGCCAGCAGCTTAACAGGGTATCAGACTGAAGCTTTCTTT. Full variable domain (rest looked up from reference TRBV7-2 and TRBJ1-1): GAGVSQSPSNKVTEKGKDVELRCDPISGHTALYWYRQSLGQGLEFLIYFQGNSAPDKSGLPSDRFSAERTGGSVSTLTIQRTQQEDSAVYLCASSLTGYQTEAFFGQGTRLTVV.

CDR3 sequence (DNA): TGTGCCAGCAGTTTATTTAACAGCGGGGTGAGCTCCTACAATGAGCAGTTCTTC. This encodes CASSLFNSGVSSYNEQFF. This chain uses TRBV28 with TRBJ2-1; TRBD2 aligns across 7 bases. CDR3 length: 18 residues. The junction had 9 bases not matched to a gene; V was cut back by 1 base and J by 0 bases. Germline assignment: CDR1 MDHEN and CDR2 SYDVKM.

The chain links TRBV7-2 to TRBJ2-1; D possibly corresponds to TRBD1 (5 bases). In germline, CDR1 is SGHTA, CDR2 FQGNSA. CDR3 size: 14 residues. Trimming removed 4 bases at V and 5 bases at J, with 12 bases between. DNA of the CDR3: TGTGCCAGCAGCTCCCACCTACAGGACAATGAGCAGTTCTTC. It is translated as CASSSHLQDNEQFF.

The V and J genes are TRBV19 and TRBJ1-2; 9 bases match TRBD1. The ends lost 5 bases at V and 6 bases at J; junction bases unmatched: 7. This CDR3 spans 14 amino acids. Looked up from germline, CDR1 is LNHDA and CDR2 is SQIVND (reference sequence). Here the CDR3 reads CASSVRGQGNGYTF. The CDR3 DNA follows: TGTGCCAGTAGTGTAAGGGGACAGGGTAATGGCTACACCTTC.

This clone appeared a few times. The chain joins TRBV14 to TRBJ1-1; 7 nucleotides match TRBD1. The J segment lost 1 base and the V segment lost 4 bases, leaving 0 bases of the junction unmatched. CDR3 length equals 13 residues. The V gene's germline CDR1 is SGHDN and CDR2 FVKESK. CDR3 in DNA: TGTGCCAGCAGCCGACAGGGGAACACTGAAGCTTTCTTT. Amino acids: CASSRQGNTEAFF.

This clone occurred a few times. In nucleotides, the CDR3 is TGTGCCAGCAGTCGGGACTTAGAAAAACTGTTTTTT. As protein: CASSRDLEKLFF. The chain combines TRBV7-9 with TRBJ1-4; the D gene is possibly TRBD1 (5 bases). In germline, CDR1 is SEHNR, CDR2 FQNEAQ (reference sequence). The CDR3 covers 12 residues. V gave up 6 bases and J gave up 8 bases, with 10 bases separating them.

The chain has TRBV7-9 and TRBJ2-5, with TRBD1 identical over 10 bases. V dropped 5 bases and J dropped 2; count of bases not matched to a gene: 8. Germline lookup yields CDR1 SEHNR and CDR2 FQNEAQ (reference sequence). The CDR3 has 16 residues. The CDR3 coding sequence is TGTGCCAGCAGCGCGGGGGACAGGGGATTACAAGAGACCCAGTACTTC. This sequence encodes CASSAGDRGLQETQYF.

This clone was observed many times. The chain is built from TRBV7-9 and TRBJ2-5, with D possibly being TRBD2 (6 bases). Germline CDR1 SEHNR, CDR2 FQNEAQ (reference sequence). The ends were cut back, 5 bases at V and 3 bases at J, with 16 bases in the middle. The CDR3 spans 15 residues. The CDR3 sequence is CASSHTSYGKETQYF. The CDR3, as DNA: TGTGCCAGCAGCCACACTAGCTACGGGAAAGAGACCCAGTACTTC.

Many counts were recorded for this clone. Written as DNA, the CDR3 is TGTGCCAGTAGTAGCCCTACCCGCAGGGGAAAAGGCAATGAGCAGTTCTTC. Protein sequence: CASSSPTRRGKGNEQFF. This rearrangement joins TRBV19 to TRBJ2-1; TRBD1 is a possible D gene (6 bases). V gave up 4 bases and J gave up 6 bases, with 22 bases separating them. Germline V CDR1 and CDR2: LNHDA, SQIVND (reference sequence). This CDR3 is 17 amino acids long.

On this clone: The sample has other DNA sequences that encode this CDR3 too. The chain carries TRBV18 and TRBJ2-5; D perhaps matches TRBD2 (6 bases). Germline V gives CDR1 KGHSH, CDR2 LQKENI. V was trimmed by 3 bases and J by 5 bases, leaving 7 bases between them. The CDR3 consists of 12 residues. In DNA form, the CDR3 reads TGTGCCAGCTCACCGGCGGGGGAGACCCAGTACTTC. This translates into CASSPAGETQYF.

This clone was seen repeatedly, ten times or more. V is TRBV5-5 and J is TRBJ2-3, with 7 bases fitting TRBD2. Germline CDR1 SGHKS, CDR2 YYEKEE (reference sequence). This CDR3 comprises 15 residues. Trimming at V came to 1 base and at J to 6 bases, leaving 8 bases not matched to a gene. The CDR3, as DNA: TGTGCCAGCAGCTTGTCGCTAGCGGAGAGGGATACGCAGTATTTT. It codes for CASSLSLAERDTQYF.

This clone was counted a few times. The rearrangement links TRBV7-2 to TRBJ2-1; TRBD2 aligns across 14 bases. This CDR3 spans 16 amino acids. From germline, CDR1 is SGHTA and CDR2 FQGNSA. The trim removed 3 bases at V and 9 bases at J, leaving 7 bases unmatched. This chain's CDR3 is CASSFVPGLAGVEQFF. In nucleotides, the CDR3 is TGTGCCAGCAGCTTCGTCCCGGGACTAGCGGGAGTTGAGCAGTTCTTC.

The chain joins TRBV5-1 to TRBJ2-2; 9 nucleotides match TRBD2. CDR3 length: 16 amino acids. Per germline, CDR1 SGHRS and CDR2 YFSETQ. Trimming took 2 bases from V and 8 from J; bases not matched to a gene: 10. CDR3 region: CASSFEGLAAVGELFF. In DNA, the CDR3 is TGCGCCAGCAGCTTCGAGGGACTAGCCGCGGTAGGGGAGCTGTTTTTT.

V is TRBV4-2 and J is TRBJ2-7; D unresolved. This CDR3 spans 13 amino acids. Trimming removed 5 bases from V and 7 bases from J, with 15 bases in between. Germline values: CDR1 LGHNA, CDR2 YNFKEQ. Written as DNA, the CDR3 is TGTGCCAGCAGCTCGACCCCGGACGGTGAGCAGTACGTC. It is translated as CASSSTPDGEQYV.

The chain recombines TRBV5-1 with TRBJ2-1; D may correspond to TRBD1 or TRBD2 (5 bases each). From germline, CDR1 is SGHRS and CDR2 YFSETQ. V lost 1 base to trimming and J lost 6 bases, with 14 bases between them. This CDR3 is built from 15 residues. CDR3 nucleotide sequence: TGCGCCAGCAGCTTGATCGGGAACCAGGGCAATGAGCAGTTCTTC. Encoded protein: CASSLIGNQGNEQFF.

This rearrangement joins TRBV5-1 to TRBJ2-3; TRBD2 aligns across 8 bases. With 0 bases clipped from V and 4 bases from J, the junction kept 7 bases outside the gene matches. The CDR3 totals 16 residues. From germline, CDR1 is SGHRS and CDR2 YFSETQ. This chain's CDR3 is CASSLVPAGDADTQYF. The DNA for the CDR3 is TGCGCCAGCAGCTTGGTGCCAGCGGGAGACGCAGATACGCAGTATTTT.

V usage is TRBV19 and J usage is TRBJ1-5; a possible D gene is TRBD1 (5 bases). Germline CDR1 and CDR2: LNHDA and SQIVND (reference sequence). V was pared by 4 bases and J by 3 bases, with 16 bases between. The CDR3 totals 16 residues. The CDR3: CASSTLIAGLNQPQHF. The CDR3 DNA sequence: TGTGCCAGTAGTACACTTATTGCGGGACTCAATCAGCCCCAGCATTTT.